A selection of T cell receptor beta chains follows, all from one sample in a study of PD-1 blockade in classical Hodgkin lymphoma. This table comes from immunoSEQ multiplex PCR, and its TCRdb copy is limited to in-frame clones, with some not included. The sample includes 20,000 to 25,000 clones, roughly nine tenths of them seen just once. The specimen sequenced was CD4+ T cells from blood. All receptors come from a human donor with classical Hodgkin lymphoma. Both conserved end residues are part of each CDR3. The D gene is left open where the match is weak. Some rows have no size entry. The others give once, few or many, or a class for an expanded clone.

v_gene	j_gene	abundance	d_gene	CDR3nt	CDR3aa
TRBV11-2	TRBJ2-5	.	.	TGTGCCAGCAGCTTCCTCGAGACCCAGTACTTC	CASSFLETQYF
TRBV2	TRBJ2-1	once	TRBD1	TGTGCCAGCTGCCGGGACAGTTTTGTCGATGAGCAGTTCTTC	CASCRDSFVDEQFF
TRBV28	TRBJ1-3	.	.	TGTGCCAGCAGTTCTCTACGAAACACCATATATTTT	CASSSLRNTIYF
TRBV4-1	TRBJ2-1	.	.	TGCGCCAGCAGCCAAGCCGAGGGATCCGAGGATGAGCAGTTCTTC	CASSQAEGSEDEQFF
TRBV7-9	TRBJ2-2	.	TRBD1	TGTGCCAGCAGCTTACCTGGGGACAGGGGGCTATCCACCGGGGAGCTGTTTTTT	CASSLPGDRGLSTGELFF
TRBV7-9	TRBJ2-3	.	TRBD2	TGTGCCAGCAGCACCCCTCGGATAGCGGGGGGGCGAGATACGCAGTATTTT	CASSTPRIAGGRDTQYF
TRBV5-6	TRBJ1-6	.	TRBD1	TGTGCCAGCAGCGCAAACTACAGGGGTGCTAACTATAATTCACCCCTCCACTTT	CASSANYRGANYNSPLHF
TRBV15	TRBJ2-7	once	.	TGTGCCACCAGCAGGCTGACAGGTTCCTACGAGCAGTACTTC	CATSRLTGSYEQYF
TRBV29-1	TRBJ1-4	once	.	TGCAGCGTTGGGGGACTTGATGAAAAACTGTTTTTT	CSVGGLDEKLFF
TRBV5-4	TRBJ2-5	.	TRBD1	TGTGCCAGCAGCACGACAGGGCAAGAGACCCAGTACTTC	CASSTTGQETQYF
TRBV7-2	TRBJ2-4	.	TRBD1	TGTGCCAGCAGCCGCGGGACAGGCAACATTCAGTACTTC	CASSRGTGNIQYF
TRBV2	TRBJ2-3	.	TRBD2	TGTGCCAGCGGGCCAGCGGGGCTTGGGACAGATACGCAGTATTTT	CASGPAGLGTDTQYF
TRBV18	TRBJ1-1	.	.	TGTGCCAGCTCACCGACCAGAAAGGCTGAAGCTTTCTTT	CASSPTRKAEAFF
TRBV9	TRBJ2-2	.	.	TGTGCCAGCAGCGCACCAACATCCGGAAGGGAGCTGTTTTTT	CASSAPTSGRELFF
TRBV5-4	TRBJ1-1	.	TRBD1	TGTGCCAGCAGCGGCAGGGGGTATACTGAAGCTTTCTTT	CASSGRGYTEAFF
TRBV18	TRBJ1-6	few	.	TGTGCCAGCTCGAGGGATTATAATTCACCCCTCCACTTT	CASSRDYNSPLHF
TRBV7-6	TRBJ2-7	.	TRBD1	TGTGCCAGCAGCTTGGGCCCCGGGACAGGTTCCTACGAGCAGTACTTC	CASSLGPGTGSYEQYF
TRBV21-1	TRBJ1-2	.	.	TGTGCCAGCAGCAACGTGACAGAGATAAACGATGCTAACTATGGCTACACCTTC	CASSNVTEINDANYGYTF
TRBV11-2	TRBJ2-1	.	TRBD2	TGTGCCAGCAGCTTAGGCGGGGGAGGTTACAATGAGCAGTTCTTC	CASSLGGGGYNEQFF
TRBV9	TRBJ2-2	.	.	TGTGCCAGCAGCGTACTCAGGGGTTCGACCGGGGAGCTGTTTTTT	CASSVLRGSTGELFF
TRBV6-1	TRBJ1-2	.	TRBD1	TGTGCCACCCAGTGGGGGGGACAGGCAAACTATGGCTACACCTTC	CATQWGGQANYGYTF